The rows below give T cell receptor beta chains drawn from one sample of a study of T-cell memory formation after mild COVID-19. One entry per CDR3 protein results from TCRdb running MiXCR on the 5' RACE reads. The sample has roughly 140,000 distinct CDR3 sequences; 13% to 15% are singletons. Sequences were obtained from PBMCs or a T cell subset sorted from them (not recorded which). These receptors were obtained from an adult woman who had mild COVID-19 (a few samples of this study predate the infection). Cell type and time point are not known. The CDR3 runs from the conserved cysteine through the conserved F or W. Fields, in order: clone size, V gene, CDR3 protein. The size of a clone is reported for some rows only, either as once, few or many, or as a class for expanded clones.

NA TRBV20-1 CSARDQGLAFDGQFF
NA TRBV7-2 CASSLGVGGGPTGELFF
once TRBV13 CASSFSRGNTGELFF
NA TRBV12-3/TRBV12-4 CASRMGGARTEAFF
NA TRBV6-6 CASSTIPSTGLVGETQYF
NA TRBV19 CASSIALGGWEQFF
few TRBV5-1 CASSLEMEYYGYTF
few TRBV5-1 CASSFTPGQGIGYGYTF
few TRBV11-2 CASSWLLAGVGTDTQYF
NA TRBV25-1 CASSELGEFYEQYF
few TRBV4-2 CASSHQAGETGELFF
NA TRBV10-3 CAISVTVGGFSTDTQYF
many TRBV29-1 CSVRPGPNDEQFF
few TRBV5-1 CASRPDRGNSPLHF
NA TRBV11-2 CASTRQGETQYF
once TRBV7-2 CASSLVKDTQYF
NA TRBV29-1 CSVVDDWNTEAFF
many TRBV24-1 CATSPGFFYNEQFF
few TRBV7-2 CASPVRPLKTLTGQYF